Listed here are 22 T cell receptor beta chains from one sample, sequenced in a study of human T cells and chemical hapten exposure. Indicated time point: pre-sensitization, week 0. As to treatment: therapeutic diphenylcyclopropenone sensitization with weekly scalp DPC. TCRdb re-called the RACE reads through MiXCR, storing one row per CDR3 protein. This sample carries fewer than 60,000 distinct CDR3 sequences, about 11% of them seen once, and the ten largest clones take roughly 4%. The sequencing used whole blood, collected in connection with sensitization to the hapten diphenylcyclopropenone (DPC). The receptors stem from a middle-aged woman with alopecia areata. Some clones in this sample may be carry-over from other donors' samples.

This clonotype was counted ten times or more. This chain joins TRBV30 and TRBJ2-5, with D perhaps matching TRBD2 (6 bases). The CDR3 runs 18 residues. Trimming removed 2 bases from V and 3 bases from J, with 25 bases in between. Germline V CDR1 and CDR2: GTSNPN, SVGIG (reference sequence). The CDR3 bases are TGTGCCTGGAGTACCTCGACGGGTCTAGGACTACTAAAAGAGACCCAGTACTTC. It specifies CAWSTSTGLGLLKETQYF.

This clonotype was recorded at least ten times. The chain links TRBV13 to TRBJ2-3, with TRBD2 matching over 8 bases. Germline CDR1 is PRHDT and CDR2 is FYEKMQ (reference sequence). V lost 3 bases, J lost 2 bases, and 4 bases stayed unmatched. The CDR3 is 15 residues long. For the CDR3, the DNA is TGTGCCAGCAGCTTTGCGGGGGGATACACAGATACGCAGTATTTT. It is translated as CASSFAGGYTDTQYF.

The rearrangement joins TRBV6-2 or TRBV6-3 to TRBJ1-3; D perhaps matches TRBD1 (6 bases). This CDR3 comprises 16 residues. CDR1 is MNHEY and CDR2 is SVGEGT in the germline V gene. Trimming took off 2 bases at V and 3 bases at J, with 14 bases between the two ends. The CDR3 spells CASSYDGQLSGNTIYF. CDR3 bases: TGTGCCAGCAGTTACGACGGACAGCTCAGTGGAAACACCATATATTTT.

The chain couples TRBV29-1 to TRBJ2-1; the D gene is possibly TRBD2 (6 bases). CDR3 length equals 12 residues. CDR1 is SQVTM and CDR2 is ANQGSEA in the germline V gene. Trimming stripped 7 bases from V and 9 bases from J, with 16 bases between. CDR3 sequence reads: CSAEGAGLEQFF. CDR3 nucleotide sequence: TGCAGCGCCGAGGGAGCGGGTCTTGAGCAGTTCTTC.

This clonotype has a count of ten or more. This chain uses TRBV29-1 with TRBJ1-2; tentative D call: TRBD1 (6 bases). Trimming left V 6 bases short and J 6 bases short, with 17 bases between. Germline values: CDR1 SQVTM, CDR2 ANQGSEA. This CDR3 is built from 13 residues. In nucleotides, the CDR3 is TGCAGCGTCTACCTCGCGGGGGGCGATGGCTACACCTTC. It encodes CSVYLAGGDGYTF.

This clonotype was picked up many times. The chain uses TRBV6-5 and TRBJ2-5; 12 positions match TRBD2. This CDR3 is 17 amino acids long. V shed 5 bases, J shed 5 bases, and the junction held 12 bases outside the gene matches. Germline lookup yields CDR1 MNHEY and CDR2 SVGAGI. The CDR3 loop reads CASSPTSGGFMGETQYF. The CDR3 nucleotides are TGTGCCAGCAGTCCGACTAGCGGGGGATTTATGGGGGAGACCCAGTACTTC.

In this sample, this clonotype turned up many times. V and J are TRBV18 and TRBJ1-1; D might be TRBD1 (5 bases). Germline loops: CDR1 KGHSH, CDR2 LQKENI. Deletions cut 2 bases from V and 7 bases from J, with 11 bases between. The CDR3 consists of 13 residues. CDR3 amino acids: CASSPIEQVEAFF. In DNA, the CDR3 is TGTGCCAGCTCACCAATAGAACAGGTTGAAGCTTTCTTT.

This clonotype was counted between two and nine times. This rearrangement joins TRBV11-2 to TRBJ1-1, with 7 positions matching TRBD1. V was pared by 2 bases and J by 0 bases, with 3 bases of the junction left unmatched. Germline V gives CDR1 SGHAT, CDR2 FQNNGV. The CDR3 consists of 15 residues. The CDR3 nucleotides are TGTGCCAGCAGCTTACTGGGACAGATGAACACTGAAGCTTTCTTT. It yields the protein CASSLLGQMNTEAFF.

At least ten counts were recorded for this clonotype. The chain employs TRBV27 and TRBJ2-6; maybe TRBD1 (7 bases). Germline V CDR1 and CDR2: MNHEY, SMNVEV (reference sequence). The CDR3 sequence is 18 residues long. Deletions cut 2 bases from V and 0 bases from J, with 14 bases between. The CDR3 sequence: CASSLRQGLGSGANVLTF. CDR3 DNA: TGTGCCAGCAGTTTAAGACAGGGACTCGGCTCTGGGGCCAACGTCCTGACTTTC. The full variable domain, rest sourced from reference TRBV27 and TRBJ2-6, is EAQVTQNPRYLITVTGKKLTVTCSQNMNHEYMSWYRQDPGLGLRQIYYSMNVEVTDKGDVPEGYKVSRKEKRNFPLILESPSPNQTSLYFCASSLRQGLGSGANVLTFGAGSRLTVL.

The CDR3 spells CASRMGQVNTYEQYF. The CDR3 DNA reads as TGTGCCAGTAGGATGGGACAGGTAAATACCTACGAGCAGTACTTC. The chain couples TRBV19 to TRBJ2-7, with TRBD1 identical over 8 bases. CDR3 length: 15 amino acids. From germline, CDR1 is LNHDA and CDR2 SQIVND (reference sequence). V was clipped by 6 bases and J by 2 bases; unmatched bases: 9.

CDR3: CASSEAKTQYF. The CDR3 DNA follows: TGTGCCAGCAGCGAAGCCAAGACCCAGTACTTC. V gene TRBV5-6 combines with J gene TRBJ2-5; D gene unclear. Germline V lookup: CDR1 SGHDT, CDR2 YYEEEE. CDR3 length: 11 residues. Trimming cost V 4 bases and J 6 bases, with 7 bases left between them.

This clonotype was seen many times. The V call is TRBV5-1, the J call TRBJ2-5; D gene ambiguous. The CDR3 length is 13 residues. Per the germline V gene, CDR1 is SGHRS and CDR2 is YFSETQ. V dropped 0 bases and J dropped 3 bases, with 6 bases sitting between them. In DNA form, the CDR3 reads TGCGCCAGCAGCTTGGGGACGAAAGAGACCCAGTACTTC. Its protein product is CASSLGTKETQYF.

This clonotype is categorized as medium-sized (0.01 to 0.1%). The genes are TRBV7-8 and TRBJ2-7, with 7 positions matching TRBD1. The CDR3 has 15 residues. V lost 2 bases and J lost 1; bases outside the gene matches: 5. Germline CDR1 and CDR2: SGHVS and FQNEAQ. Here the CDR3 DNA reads TGTGCCAGCAGCTTACTACAGGGGCCTTCCTACGAGCAGTACTTC. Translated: CASSLLQGPSYEQYF.

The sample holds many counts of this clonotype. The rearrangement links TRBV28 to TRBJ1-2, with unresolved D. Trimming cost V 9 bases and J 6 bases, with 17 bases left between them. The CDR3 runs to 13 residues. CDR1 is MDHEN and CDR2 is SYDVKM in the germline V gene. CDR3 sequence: CASVGVYSDGYTF. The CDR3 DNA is TGTGCCAGTGTTGGGGTGTATTCAGATGGCTACACCTTC.

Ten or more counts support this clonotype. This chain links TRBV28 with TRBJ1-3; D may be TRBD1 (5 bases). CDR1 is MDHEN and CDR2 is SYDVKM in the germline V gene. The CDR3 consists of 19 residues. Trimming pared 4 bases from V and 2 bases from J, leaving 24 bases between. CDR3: CASSSFPGTPAQTGNTIYF. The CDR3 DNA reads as TGTGCCAGCAGTTCATTCCCCGGGACGCCAGCTCAAACTGGAAACACCATATATTTT. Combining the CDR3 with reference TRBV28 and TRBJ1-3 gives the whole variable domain DVKVTQSSRYLVKRTGEKVFLECVQDMDHENMFWYRQDPGLGLRLIYFSYDVKMKEKGDIPEGYSVSREKKERFSLILESASTNQTSMYLCASSSFPGTPAQTGNTIYFGEGSWLTVV.

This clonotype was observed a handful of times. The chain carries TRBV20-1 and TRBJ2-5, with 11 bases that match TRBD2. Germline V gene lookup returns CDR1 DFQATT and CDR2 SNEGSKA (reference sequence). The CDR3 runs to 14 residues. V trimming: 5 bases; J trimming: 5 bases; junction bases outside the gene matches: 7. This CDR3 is CSAPTTSGVETQYF. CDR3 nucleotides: TGCAGTGCTCCGACGACTAGCGGGGTGGAGACCCAGTACTTC.

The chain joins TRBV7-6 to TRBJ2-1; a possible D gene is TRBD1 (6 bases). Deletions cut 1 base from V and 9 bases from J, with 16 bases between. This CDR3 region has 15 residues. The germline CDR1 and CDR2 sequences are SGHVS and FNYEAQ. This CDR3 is CASSLGGGRDGEQFF. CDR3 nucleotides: TGTGCCAGCAGCTTAGGTGGGGGCCGCGACGGTGAGCAGTTCTTC.

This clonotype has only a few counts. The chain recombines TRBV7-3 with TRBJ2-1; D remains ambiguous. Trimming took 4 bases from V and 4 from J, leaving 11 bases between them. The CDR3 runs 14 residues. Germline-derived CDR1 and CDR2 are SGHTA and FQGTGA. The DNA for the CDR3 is TGTGCCAGCAGCTCCCCCGGACCTTACAATGAGCAGTTCTTC. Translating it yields CASSSPGPYNEQFF.

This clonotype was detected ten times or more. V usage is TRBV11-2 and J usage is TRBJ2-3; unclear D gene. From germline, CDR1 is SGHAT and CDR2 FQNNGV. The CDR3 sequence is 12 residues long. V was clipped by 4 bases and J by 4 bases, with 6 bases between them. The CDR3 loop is CASSSYPDTQYF. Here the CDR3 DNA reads TGTGCCAGCAGCTCATATCCAGATACGCAGTATTTT.

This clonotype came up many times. CDR3 protein: CAWMGVNTEAFF. The DNA of the CDR3 is TGTGCCTGGATGGGAGTGAACACTGAAGCTTTCTTT. The V gene is TRBV30, the J gene TRBJ1-1; D gene uncertain. The ends were cut back, 4 bases at V and 0 bases at J, with 6 bases in the middle. Per germline, CDR1 GTSNPN and CDR2 SVGIG (reference sequence). The CDR3 has 12 residues.

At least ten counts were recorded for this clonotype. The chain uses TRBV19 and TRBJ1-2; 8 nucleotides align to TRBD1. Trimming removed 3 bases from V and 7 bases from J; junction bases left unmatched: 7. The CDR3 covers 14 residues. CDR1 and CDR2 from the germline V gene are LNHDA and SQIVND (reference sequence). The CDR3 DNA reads TGTGCCAGTAGTATTAAGACAGGGGTGAGTGGCTACACCTTC. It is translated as CASSIKTGVSGYTF.

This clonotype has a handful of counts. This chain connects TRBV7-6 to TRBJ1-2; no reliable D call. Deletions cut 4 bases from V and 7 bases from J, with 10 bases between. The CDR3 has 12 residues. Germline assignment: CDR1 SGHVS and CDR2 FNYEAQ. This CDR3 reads CASSSANRGYTF. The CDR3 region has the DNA TGTGCCAGCAGCTCCGCCAACCGTGGCTACACCTTC.